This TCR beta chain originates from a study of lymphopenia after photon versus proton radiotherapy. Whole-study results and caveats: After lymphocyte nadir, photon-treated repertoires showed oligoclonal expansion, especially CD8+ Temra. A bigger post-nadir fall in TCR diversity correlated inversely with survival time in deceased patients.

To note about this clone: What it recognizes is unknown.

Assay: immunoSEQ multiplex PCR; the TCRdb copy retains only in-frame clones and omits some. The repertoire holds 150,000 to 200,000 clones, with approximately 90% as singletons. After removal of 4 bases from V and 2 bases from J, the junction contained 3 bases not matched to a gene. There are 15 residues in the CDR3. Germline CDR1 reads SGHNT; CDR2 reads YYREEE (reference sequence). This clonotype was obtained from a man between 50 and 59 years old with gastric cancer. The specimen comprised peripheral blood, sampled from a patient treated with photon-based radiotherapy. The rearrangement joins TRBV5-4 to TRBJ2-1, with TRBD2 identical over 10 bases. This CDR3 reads CASSLTSGTYNEQFF. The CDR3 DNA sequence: TGTGCCAGCAGCCTAACTAGCGGGACCTACAATGAGCAGTTCTTC.